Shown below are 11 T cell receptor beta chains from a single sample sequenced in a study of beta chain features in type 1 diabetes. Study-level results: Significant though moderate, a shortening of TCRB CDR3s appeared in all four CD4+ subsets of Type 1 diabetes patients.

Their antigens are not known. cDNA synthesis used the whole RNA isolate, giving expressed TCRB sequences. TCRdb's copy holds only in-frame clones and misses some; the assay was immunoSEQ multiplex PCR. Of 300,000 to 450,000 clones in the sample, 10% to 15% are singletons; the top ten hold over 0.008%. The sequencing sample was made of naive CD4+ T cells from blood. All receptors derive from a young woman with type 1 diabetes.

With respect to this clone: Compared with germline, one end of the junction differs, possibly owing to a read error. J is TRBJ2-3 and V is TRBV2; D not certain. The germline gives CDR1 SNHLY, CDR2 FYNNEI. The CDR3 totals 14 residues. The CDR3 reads CASNEWAHTDTQYF. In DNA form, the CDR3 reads TGTGCCAGCAATGAATGGGCCCACACAGATACGCAGTATTTT.

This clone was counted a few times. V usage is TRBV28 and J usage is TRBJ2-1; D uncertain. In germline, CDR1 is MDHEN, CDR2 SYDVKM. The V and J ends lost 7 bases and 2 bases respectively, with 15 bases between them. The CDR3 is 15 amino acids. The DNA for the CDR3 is TGTGCCAGCACCCAGGTCAGGAAAGCCTACAATGAGCAGTTCTTC. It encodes CASTQVRKAYNEQFF.

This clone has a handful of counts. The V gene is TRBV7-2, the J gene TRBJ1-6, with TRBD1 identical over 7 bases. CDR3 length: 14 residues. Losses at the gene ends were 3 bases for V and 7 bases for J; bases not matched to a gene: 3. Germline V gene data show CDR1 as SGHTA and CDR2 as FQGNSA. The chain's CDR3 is CASSFTGVNSPLHF. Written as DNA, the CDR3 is TGTGCCAGCAGCTTTACAGGGGTAAATTCACCCCTCCACTTT.

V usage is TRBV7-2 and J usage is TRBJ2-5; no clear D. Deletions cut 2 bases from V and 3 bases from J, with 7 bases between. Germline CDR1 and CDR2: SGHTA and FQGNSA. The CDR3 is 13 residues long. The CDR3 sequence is CASSLNREETQYF. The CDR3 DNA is TGTGCCAGCAGCTTAAACCGGGAAGAGACCCAGTACTTC.

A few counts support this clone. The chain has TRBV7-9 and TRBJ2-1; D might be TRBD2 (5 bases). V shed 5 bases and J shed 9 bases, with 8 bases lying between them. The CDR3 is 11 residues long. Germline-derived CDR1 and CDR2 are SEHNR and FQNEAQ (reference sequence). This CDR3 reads CASSPAGEQFF. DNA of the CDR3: TGTGCCAGCAGCCCCGCGGGTGAGCAGTTCTTC.

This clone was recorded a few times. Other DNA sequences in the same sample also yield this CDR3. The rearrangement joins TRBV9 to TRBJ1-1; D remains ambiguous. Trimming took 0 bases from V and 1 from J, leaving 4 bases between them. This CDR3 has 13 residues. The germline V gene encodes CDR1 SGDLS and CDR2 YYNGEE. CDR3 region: CASSVEQNTEAFF. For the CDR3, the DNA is TGTGCCAGCAGCGTAGAGCAGAACACTGAAGCTTTCTTT.

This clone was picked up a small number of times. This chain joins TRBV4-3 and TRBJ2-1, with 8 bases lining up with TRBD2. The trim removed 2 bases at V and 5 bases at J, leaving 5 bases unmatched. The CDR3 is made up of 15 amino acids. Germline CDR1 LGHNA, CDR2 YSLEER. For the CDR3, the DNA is TGCGCCAGCAGCCAAACTAGCGGAGGCAACAATGAGCAGTTCTTC. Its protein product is CASSQTSGGNNEQFF.

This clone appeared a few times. DNA for the CDR3: TGTGCCAGCAGCGCCGGGATTACCTACACTGAAGCTTTCTTT. Amino acid sequence: CASSAGITYTEAFF. V usage is TRBV9 and J usage is TRBJ1-1; D is undetermined. V dropped 3 bases and J dropped 3 bases, with 12 bases sitting between them. From germline, CDR1 is SGDLS and CDR2 YYNGEE. The CDR3 extends over 14 amino acids. Drawing the rest from reference TRBV9 and TRBJ1-1, the complete variable domain is DSGVTQTPKHLITATGQRVTLRCSPRSGDLSVYWYQQSLDQGLQFLIQYYNGEERAKGNILERFSAQQFPDLHSELNLSSLELGDSALYFCASSAGITYTEAFFGQGTRLTVV.

The CDR3 region is CASSLDGPGSSYEQYF. In DNA, the CDR3 is TGTGCCAGCAGCTTAGACGGGCCGGGGTCGTCCTACGAGCAGTACTTC. V and J are TRBV7-2 and TRBJ2-7; D might be TRBD2 (5 bases). The CDR3 is 16 residues long. The ends were cut back, 1 base at V and 1 base at J, with 14 bases in the middle. Germline CDR1 is SGHTA and CDR2 is FQGNSA.

This CDR3 is CATSRTGTTDTQYF. CDR3 nucleotides: TGTGCCACCAGCCGGACAGGGACCACAGATACGCAGTATTTT. The rearrangement uses TRBV15 and TRBJ2-3, with 8 bases matching TRBD1. J gave up 2 bases and V 5 bases, and 3 bases lay outside the gene matches. Per the germline V gene, CDR1 is LNHNV and CDR2 is YYDKDF (reference sequence). The CDR3 runs 14 residues.

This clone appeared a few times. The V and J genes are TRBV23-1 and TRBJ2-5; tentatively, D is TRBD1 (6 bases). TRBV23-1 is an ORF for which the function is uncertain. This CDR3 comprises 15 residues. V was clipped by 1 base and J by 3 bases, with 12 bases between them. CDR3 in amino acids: CASSQLLTGKETQYF. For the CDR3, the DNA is TGCGCCAGCAGTCAATTATTAACAGGGAAAGAGACCCAGTACTTC.